This is a list of T cell receptor beta chains from one sample in a study of cytomegalovirus exposure and HLA in healthy donors. Assay used: immunoSEQ multiplex PCR; TCRdb lists only in-frame clones, some missing. Here the sample spans 150,000 to 170,000 clones, about 86% being singletons. Source material: PBMCs. Every receptor here comes from a human donor in good health. The CDR3 runs from the conserved cysteine through the conserved F or W. The D gene is left open where the match is weak. Only part of the rows carry a size: once, few, many, or a class if the clone is expanded.

TRBJ1-2	14	-	-	TRBV6-6	CASSPYGEGYGYTF	TGTGCCAGCAGCCCGTACGGGGAGGGCTATGGCTACACCTTC
TRBJ1-4	16	-	-	TRBV7-9	CASSPWRTGSGEKLFF	TGTGCCAGCAGCCCTTGGCGAACAGGGTCAGGTGAAAAACTGTTTTTT
TRBJ1-6	14	TRBD1	few	TRBV19	CASSFQGADSPLHF	TGTGCCAGTAGCTTTCAGGGGGCTGATTCACCCCTCCACTTT
TRBJ2-7	13	-	few	TRBV11-2	CASSLTRGYEQYF	TGTGCCAGCAGCCTAACCCGAGGGTACGAGCAGTACTTC
TRBJ1-5	13	-	-	TRBV5-4	CASSINRDQPQHF	TGTGCCAGCAGCATAAACCGAGATCAGCCCCAGCATTTT
TRBJ2-1	17	TRBD2	once	TRBV27	CASSPTFLAGSYNEQFF	TGTGCCAGCAGTCCGACTTTCCTAGCGGGGTCCTACAATGAGCAGTTCTTC
TRBJ1-1	14	-	-	TRBV7-2	CASSLGPMGAEAFF	TGTGCCAGCAGCTTAGGGCCTATGGGAGCTGAAGCTTTCTTT
TRBJ1-1	14	-	-	TRBV6-1	CASSEVGGYTEAFF	TGTGCCAGCAGTGAAGTCGGGGGTTACACTGAAGCTTTCTTT
TRBJ1-1	15	TRBD1	-	TRBV11-2	CASSLYGTAYPEAFF	TGTGCCAGCAGCTTATACGGGACAGCGTACCCAGAAGCTTTCTTT
TRBJ2-5	14	-	-	TRBV18	CASSPGVEGETQYF	TGTGCCAGCTCACCAGGGGTGGAGGGAGAGACCCAGTACTTC
TRBJ2-7	14	TRBD1	-	TRBV19	CASSTGQGAYEQYF	TGTGCCAGTAGTACGGGACAGGGAGCTTACGAGCAGTACTTC
TRBJ2-2	15	TRBD1	-	TRBV28	CASSSGTANTGELFF	TGTGCCAGCAGTTCCGGGACAGCGAACACCGGGGAGCTGTTTTTT
TRBJ2-1	15	TRBD1	-	TRBV5-4	CASSPTGGINNEQFF	TGTGCCAGCAGTCCCACAGGGGGAATAAACAATGAGCAGTTCTTC
TRBJ2-3	14	TRBD2	-	TRBV5-6	CASSLGGTTSTQYF	TGTGCCAGCAGCTTGGGGGGGACTACTTCAACGCAGTATTTT
TRBJ2-7	13	TRBD1	-	TRBV7-9	CASRGDRAYEQYF	TGTGCCAGCAGGGGGGACAGGGCCTACGAGCAGTACTTC
TRBJ1-1	14	-	-	TRBV5-6	CASSFDRSRTEAFF	TGTGCCAGCAGCTTCGACAGGTCAAGAACTGAAGCTTTCTTT
TRBJ1-1	13	-	-	TRBV7-8	CASSPLGAITAFF	TGTGCCAGCAGCCCCTTGGGAGCTATAACAGCTTTCTTT
TRBJ2-7	15	-	-	TRBV5-1	CASSLATISSYEQYF	TGCGCCAGCAGCTTGGCCACTATTAGCTCCTACGAGCAGTACTTC
TRBJ2-7	14	TRBD1	-	TRBV27	CASSFTGGADEQYF	TGTGCCAGCAGTTTTACAGGGGGCGCGGACGAGCAGTACTTC
TRBJ1-4	18	TRBD1	-	TRBV7-9	CASISVRDRVNANEKLFF	TGTGCCAGCATCAGCGTCCGGGACAGGGTTAATGCTAATGAAAAACTGTTTTTT
TRBJ2-2	14	-	few	TRBV7-6	CASSEQGNTGELFF	TGTGCCAGCAGCGAGCAGGGAAACACCGGGGAGCTGTTTTTT
TRBJ2-7	13	-	-	TRBV6-1	CASEVGKSYEQYF	TGTGCCAGCGAGGTCGGCAAATCTTACGAGCAGTACTTC
TRBJ1-2	12	-	-	TRBV6-5	CASLDGAGGYTF	TGTGCCAGCTTGGACGGTGCGGGTGGCTACACCTTC
TRBJ2-1	15	-	-	TRBV28	CASRGGGEGDNEQFF	TGTGCCAGCAGAGGGGGGGGAGAAGGAGACAATGAGCAGTTCTTC
TRBJ1-1	17	-	-	TRBV4-2	CASSHLTSQTGITEAFF	TGTGCCAGCAGCCACCTGACTTCCCAAACAGGGATCACTGAAGCTTTCTTT
TRBJ2-1	18	-	-	TRBV29-1	CSVEDLGGAAVSYNEQFF	TGCAGCGTTGAAGATCTCGGCGGTGCAGCGGTCTCCTACAATGAGCAGTTCTTC
TRBJ2-1	15	-	-	TRBV6-6	CASSYSFQGQGEQFF	TGTGCCAGCAGTTACTCGTTTCAGGGGCAGGGGGAGCAGTTCTTC
TRBJ1-1	15	-	-	TRBV5-5	CASSLTSFSPLEAFF	TGTGCCAGCAGCCTGACAAGCTTTTCCCCCCTTGAAGCTTTCTTT
TRBJ2-7	17	TRBD1	-	TRBV5-1	CASSLLSSGQGVYEQYF	TGCGCCAGCAGCTTATTATCCTCGGGACAGGGGGTTTACGAGCAGTACTTC
TRBJ2-2	16	-	-	TRBV6-5	CASSYLQSLGTGELFF	TGTGCCAGCAGTTACCTCCAATCGCTCGGGACCGGGGAGCTGTTTTTT
TRBJ1-1	13	-	-	TRBV19	CASSEDKNTEAFF	TGTGCCAGTAGCGAGGACAAGAACACTGAAGCTTTCTTT
TRBJ2-7	16	-	once	TRBV4-1	CASSQASEGSSYEQYF	TGCGCCAGCAGCCAGGCGTCGGAGGGGAGCTCCTACGAGCAGTACTTC
TRBJ2-7	14	TRBD1	-	TRBV5-6	CASSLTGGVYEQYF	TGTGCCAGCAGCTTGACAGGGGGCGTTTACGAGCAGTACTTC
TRBJ2-1	14	TRBD1	once	TRBV6-5	CAATRDRGNNEQFF	TGTGCAGCGACCCGGGACAGGGGTAACAATGAGCAGTTCTTC
TRBJ1-4	15	-	-	TRBV4-1	CASSRLGLGNEKLFF	TGCGCCAGCAGCCGATTGGGACTGGGTAATGAAAAACTGTTTTTT
TRBJ2-3	15	TRBD2	-	TRBV7-9	CASSLVSGGTDTQYF	TGTGCCAGCAGCTTAGTCAGCGGGGGCACAGATACGCAGTATTTT